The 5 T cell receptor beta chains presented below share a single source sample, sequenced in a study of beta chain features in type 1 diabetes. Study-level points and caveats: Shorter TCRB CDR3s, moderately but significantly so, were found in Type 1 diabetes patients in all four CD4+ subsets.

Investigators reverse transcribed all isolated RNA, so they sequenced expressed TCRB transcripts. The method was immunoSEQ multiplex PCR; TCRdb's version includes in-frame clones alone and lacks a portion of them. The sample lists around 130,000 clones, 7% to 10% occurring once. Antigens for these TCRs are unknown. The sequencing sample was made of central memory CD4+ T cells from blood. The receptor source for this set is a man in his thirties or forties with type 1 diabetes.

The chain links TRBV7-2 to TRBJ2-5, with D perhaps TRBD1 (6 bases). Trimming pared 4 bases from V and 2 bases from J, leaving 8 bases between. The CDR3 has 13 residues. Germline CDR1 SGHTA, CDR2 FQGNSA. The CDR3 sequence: CASSWTVQETQYF. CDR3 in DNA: TGTGCCAGCAGCTGGACAGTACAAGAGACCCAGTACTTC.

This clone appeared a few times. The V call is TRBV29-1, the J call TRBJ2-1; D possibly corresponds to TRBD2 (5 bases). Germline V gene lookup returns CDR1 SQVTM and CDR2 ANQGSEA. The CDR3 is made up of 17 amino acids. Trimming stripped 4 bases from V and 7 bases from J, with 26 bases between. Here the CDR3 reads CSVGSGSHRAGRNEQFF. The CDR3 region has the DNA TGCAGCGTTGGGTCGGGTTCTCATAGGGCGGGCAGGAATGAGCAGTTCTTC.

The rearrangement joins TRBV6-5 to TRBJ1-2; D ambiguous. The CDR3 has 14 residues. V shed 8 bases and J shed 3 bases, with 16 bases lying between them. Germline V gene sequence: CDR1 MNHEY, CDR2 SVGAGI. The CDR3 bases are TGTGCCAGCCTAAACCCCGGGGAGTACTATGGCTACACCTTC. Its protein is CASLNPGEYYGYTF.

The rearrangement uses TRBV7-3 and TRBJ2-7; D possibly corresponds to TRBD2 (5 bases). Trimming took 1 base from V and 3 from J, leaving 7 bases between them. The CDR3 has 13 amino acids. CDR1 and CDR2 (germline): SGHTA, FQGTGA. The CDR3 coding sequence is TGTGCCAGCAGCTTAAACGGGAACTACGAGCAGTACTTC. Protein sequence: CASSLNGNYEQYF.

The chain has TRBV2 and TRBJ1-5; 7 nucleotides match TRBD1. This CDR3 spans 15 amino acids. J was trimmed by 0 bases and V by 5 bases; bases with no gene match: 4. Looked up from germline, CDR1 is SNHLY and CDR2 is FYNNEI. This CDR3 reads CASSKDRNSNQPQHF. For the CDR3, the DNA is TGTGCCAGCAGTAAGGACAGGAATAGCAATCAGCCCCAGCATTTT.